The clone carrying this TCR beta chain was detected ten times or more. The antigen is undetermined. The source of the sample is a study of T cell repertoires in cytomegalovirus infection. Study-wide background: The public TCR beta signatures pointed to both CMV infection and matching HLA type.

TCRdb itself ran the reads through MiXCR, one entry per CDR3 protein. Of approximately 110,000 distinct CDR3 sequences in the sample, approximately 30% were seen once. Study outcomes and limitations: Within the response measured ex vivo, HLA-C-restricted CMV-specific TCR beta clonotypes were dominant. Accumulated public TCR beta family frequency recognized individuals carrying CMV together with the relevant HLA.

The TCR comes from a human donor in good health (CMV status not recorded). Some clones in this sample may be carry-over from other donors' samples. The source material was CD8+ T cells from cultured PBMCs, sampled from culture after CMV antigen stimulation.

The CDR3 loop reads CASSLGYGSDTQYF. The CDR3, as DNA: TGTGCCAGCAGCTTGGGATATGGGTCAGATACGCAGTATTTT. This chain connects TRBV5-6 to TRBJ2-3; D call uncertain. Trimming left V 0 bases short and J 4 bases short, with 9 bases between. The CDR3 length is 14 residues. From germline, CDR1 is SGHDT and CDR2 YYEEEE.